This entry features one T cell receptor (beta chain) sequence. The antigen is undetermined. The record originates from a study of T cell responses to AZD1222 COVID-19 vaccine. For the study at large: Whether given at about 4 or about 12 weeks, second doses were pooled. Study-wide findings and caveats: Only five or six individuals given AZD1222 were seropositive at baseline. Repertoires were collected only later (after the peak T cell response had occurred).

Generated by immunoSEQ multiplex PCR, the TCRdb table keeps only in-frame clones and is missing some. The sample shows over 90,000 clones, about nine tenths of them seen only once. V shed 4 bases and J shed 7 bases, with 16 bases lying between them. Germline assignment: CDR1 LGHDT and CDR2 YNNKEL (reference sequence). The CDR3 is 15 residues long. The specimen comprised peripheral blood, sampled on day 0 of AZD1222 vaccination. The gene calls are TRBV3-1 (or the pseudogene TRBV3-2) and TRBJ2-2; D gene unclear. The TCR comes from an adult in good health. The CDR3 is CASSRASTGNGELFF. The CDR3 DNA reads as TGTGCCAGCAGCCGAGCCTCCACGGGTAACGGGGAGCTGTTTTTT.